This passage covers 6 T cell receptor beta chains from one sample sequenced in a study of CD8+ T cells in alopecia areata. CD4, CD8alpha, NKG2D, NKG2ACE and other markers were used to sort pooled cutaneous lymph node cells. TCR sequencing used cDNA made by reverse transcription of extracted RNA. Using immunoSEQ multiplex PCR, the repertoire was profiled, and TCRdb retains in-frame clones only, with some absent. Listed for the sample are roughly 260,000 clones, none seen a single time. Sequenced material: CD4+ T cells sorted from a lymph node. These receptors were collected from a C3H/HeJ mouse with alopecia areata. This strain's MHC haplotype is H2-k.

Only a few counts were recorded for this clone. Any gene name here is a mouse gene name. From the germline J gene comes the end of the CDR3, since the read stops 4 residues before it. This sequence joins TRBV1 and TRBJ2-7, with unresolved D. Germline CDR1 is NSQYPW and CDR2 is LRSPGD (reference sequence). V shed 0 bases and J shed 3 bases, with 9 bases lying between them. This CDR3 has 14 residues. Incomplete CDR3 DNA: TGCACCTGCAGTGCAGATCTCCACTTCTAT. Its translation: CTCSADLHFY. The whole CDR3 sequence reads CTCSADLHFYEQYF.

This clone showed up just a few times. With a much larger clone just one base away, this may be a read error. These gene names are mouse names. The sequenced fragment ends 4 residues before the CDR3 boundary, so the rest is inferred from the germline J gene. In the same sample, other DNA sequences code for this CDR3. This chain joins TRBV19 and TRBJ2-3; D might be TRBD1 (6 bases). There are 13 residues in the CDR3. Trimming removed 7 bases at V and 0 bases at J, with 9 bases between. The germline V gene encodes CDR1 FNHDT and CDR2 SITEND (reference sequence). CDR3 DNA, as far as it was read: TGTGCCAGCCGGGACAATAGTGCAGAA. It is translated as CASRDNSAE. The CDR3 in full is CASRDNSAETLYF.

About this clone: This clone may be a read error of a much larger clone one base away. Germline and genes here are mouse. The read terminates 4 residues ahead of where the CDR3 ends, so the germline J gene completes it. Other DNA sequences within the sample encode an identical CDR3. V and J are TRBV13-2 and TRBJ1-1, with D possibly matching TRBD1 (5 bases). Germline CDR1 NNHNN, CDR2 SYGAGS (reference sequence). CDR3 size: 13 residues. Trimming took 3 bases from V and 0 from J, leaving 6 bases between them. CDR3 residues: CASGGTSNTEVFF. The sequenced CDR3 bases are TGTGCCAGCGGTGGGACATCAAACACA.

This clone showed up just a few times. Genes here carry mouse names. The read ends 4 residues shy of where the CDR3 ends; the end is completed using the germline J gene. This chain joins TRBV5 and TRBJ2-2; 10 nucleotides line up with TRBD2. The CDR3 has 16 amino acids. Germline trimming cut 1 base from V and 3 bases from J; bases unmatched to any gene: 2. Germline CDR1 LGHNA, CDR2 YNLKQL (reference sequence). The CDR3 DNA, read in part, is TGTGCCAGCAGCCAAGGGGACTGGGGCTACACCGGG. This codes for CASSQGDWGYTG. The CDR3 in full is CASSQGDWGYTGQLYF.

On this clone: The gene names given are mouse names. The DNA ends 4 residues before the CDR3 does, and the rest of the CDR3 is filled in from the germline J gene. The rearrangement links TRBV13-1 to TRBJ1-1, with 7 positions matching TRBD1. V shed 4 bases, J shed 4 bases, and the junction held 7 bases outside the gene matches. CDR1 and CDR2 from the germline V gene are NSHNY and SYGAGN. CDR3 length: 14 amino acids. The covered CDR3 bases are TGTGCCAGCAGTCCCAAGGGGGCAAGCACA. Its translation is CASSPKGAST. The whole CDR3 sequence reads CASSPKGASTEVFF.

In this sample, this clone turned up a few times. All gene names here are mouse names. The CDR3 end is not reached by the read, which stops 4 residues before it; the germline J gene fills it in. Distinct nucleotide sequences in the sample also encode this CDR3. V is TRBV1 and J is TRBJ2-7; TRBD1 matches 7 bases. The CDR3 has 13 residues. Germline CDR1 NSQYPW, CDR2 LRSPGD (reference sequence). The CDR3 is CTCSAGQTYEQYF. The sequenced CDR3 bases are TGCACCTGCAGCGCGGGACAGACTTAT.